The source of this T cell receptor beta chain is a study of Ad26.COV2.S vaccination and SARS-CoV-2 variants (dated by TCRdb to about 2021). In the study overall: Vaccine-arm donors came from COV1001, a multicentre, randomized, double-blind, placebo-controlled phase I-IIa trial of Ad26.COV2.S in healthy adults. TCRbeta repertoire sequencing served as the tool for gauging how specific and how broad the SARS-CoV-2-reactive T cell receptors were following Ad26.COV2.S vaccination. A total of approximately 30 samples were included in the TCR-sequenced set, comprising 19 Ad26.COV2.S vaccine recipients, 5 placebo recipients and 8 SARS-CoV-2 convalescent individuals. Trial participants were randomized into five groups of five: low-dose or high-dose Ad26.COV2.S given once or twice, or placebo on both occasions. Ad26.COV2.S was given intramuscularly at 5x10^10 or 1x10^11 viral particles, as a single shot or as two shots 56 days apart. Blinding of investigators to trial group allocation was maintained during experiments and outcome assessment.

The meaning of the sample's treatment or condition label: 15 to 20 received Ad26.COV2.S at low or high dose, single or two shots; five or six received placebo; per-sample allocation not given. For vaccine and placebo recipients, repertoires were sequenced using samples collected on day 63 after the first injection. Between 29 July and 7 August 2020, Cohort 1b enrolled 20 to 30 adults aged 18-55 years at one site in Boston, USA. As a vaccine, Ad26.COV2.S was a replication-incompetent adenovirus type 26 vector that expressed a prefusion-stabilized SARS-CoV-2 spike protein derived from the original Wuhan strain. The immunoSEQ Assay was the method used to sequence TCRbeta CDR3 regions. After extraction, genomic DNA underwent amplification by bias-controlled multiplex PCR, followed by high-throughput sequencing. As for the authors' bioinformatics: To quantify the absolute abundance of each unique TCRbeta CDR3 region, sequences were collapsed and filtered. Usable DNA was measured by amplifying reference genes present in all nucleated cells, and TCRbeta template counts were normalized to that usable DNA to estimate T cell fraction. Repertoire TCRs were annotated as SARS-CoV-2-specific by exact matching of V gene, CDR3 amino acid sequence and J gene to a known reactive TCR set. The reference SARS-CoV-2 TCR set was derived from MIRA and filtered for enrichment in COVID-19-positive ImmuneCODE repertoires, a step that removed public or cross-reactive TCRs. Using the MIRA antigens, annotated TCRs were further analysed by specific ORF or by position within an ORF. Breadth was defined as the number of annotated unique rearrangements divided by the total number of unique productive rearrangements, and depth was defined as the summed frequency of the annotated unique rearrangements. Group comparisons of TCR breadth used two-sided Wilcoxon rank-sum tests. TCRdb carries this immuneACCESS record with in-frame sequences only. Its versions omit some clonotypes, under half of them owing to an unresolved V gene in the studies checked, with the rest unexplained. V, J and clone size derive from that table, while D and trimming were established from the DNA sequence. For this sample there are fewer than 900,000 clones; roughly 90% appear just once. Approximately 1.5% of the sample is held by the ten biggest clonotypes.

Worth noting for this clone: The antigen it binds to is not known. No much larger clonotype is one base removed from it; base qualities were not supplied.

General findings and caveats noted by the study authors: The study was not powered for comparison of responses between vaccine doses or regimens. According to the authors, total T cell responses may have been underestimated by the TCR breadth and depth analyses. Substantial breadth of spike-specific CD8+ and CD4+ T cell responses was reported after vaccination. Compared with placebo recipients, Ad26.COV2.S recipients showed higher spike-specific TCR breadth (P = 0.0014). Non-spike TCR breadth was comparable between vaccine and placebo recipients, consistent with the vaccine containing only spike.

The trim is 0 bases for V and 11 bases for J, with a gap of 13 bases between the germline ends. Reading the germline V gene (reference sequence) gives CDR1 GTSNPN and CDR2 SVGIG. The CDR3 covers 12 residues, taking in both the cysteine and the phenylalanine. Only the CDR3 DNA stays, 36 bases, in frame from base 1. The TCR originated in a person between 18 and 65 years old who received the Ad26.COV2.S COVID-19 vaccine or a placebo. The rearranged chain carries TRBV30 and TRBJ1-1, with the D gene call left open. Sequences were derived from peripheral blood, sampled in a trial of Ad26.COV2.S vaccine versus placebo. The nucleotides are TGTGCCTGGAGTGTCAGTAAGCGGGGTGCTTTCTTT. It specifies CAWSVSKRGAFF. Full variable domain (CDR3 extended with the reference TRBV30 and TRBJ1-1 proteins): SQTIHQWPATLVQPVGSPLSLECTVEGTSNPNLYWYRQAAGRGLQLLFYSVGIGQISSEVPQNLSASRPQDRQFILSSKKLLLSDSGFYLCAWSVSKRGAFFGQGTRLTVV.